Listed below are T cell receptor beta chains from one sample, sequenced in a study of CD8 T cells in Susac syndrome. In TCRdb, the immunoSEQ multiplex PCR reads were re-called with MiXCR into one record per CDR3 protein. Of 200,000 or so distinct CDR3 sequences in the sample, nearly 95% were seen once. Sequenced input: CD4+ T cells from PBMCs. The receptors here all came from a human donor with multiple sclerosis. Each CDR3 is given without its conserved first and last residue.

v_gene	j_gene	CDR3aa
TRBV4-1	TRBJ2-5	ASSQGTGPFGETQY
TRBV3-1	TRBJ1-5	ASSLGQKTQH
TRBV7-9	TRBJ2-7	ASSLVRTSGTYEQY
TRBV12-3/TRBV12-4	TRBJ2-1	ASSSTNGNEQF
TRBV9	TRBJ1-2	ASSVSPLGQGYYGYT
TRBV7-2	TRBJ2-7	ASSFPSGGPLLAQY
TRBV7-7	TRBJ2-7	ASSPLQGHEQY
TRBV5-6	TRBJ2-5	ASSPGGQETQY
TRBV5-1	TRBJ2-7	ASRDTGFEQY
TRBV3-1	TRBJ2-1	ASSVAGANEQF